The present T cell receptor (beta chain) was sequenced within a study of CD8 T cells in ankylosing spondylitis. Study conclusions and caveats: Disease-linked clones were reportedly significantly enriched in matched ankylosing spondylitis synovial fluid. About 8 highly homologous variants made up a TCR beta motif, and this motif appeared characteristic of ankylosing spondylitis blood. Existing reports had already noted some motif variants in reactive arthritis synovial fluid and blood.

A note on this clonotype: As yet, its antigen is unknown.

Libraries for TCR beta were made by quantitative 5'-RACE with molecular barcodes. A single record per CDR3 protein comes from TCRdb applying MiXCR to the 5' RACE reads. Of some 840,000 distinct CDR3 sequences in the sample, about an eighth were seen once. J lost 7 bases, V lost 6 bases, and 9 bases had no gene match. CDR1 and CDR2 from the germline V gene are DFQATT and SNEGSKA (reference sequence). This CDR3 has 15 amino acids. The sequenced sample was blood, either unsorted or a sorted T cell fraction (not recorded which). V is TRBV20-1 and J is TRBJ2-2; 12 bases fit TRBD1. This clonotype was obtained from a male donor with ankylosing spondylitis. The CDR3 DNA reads TGCAGTGCGGGGGACAGGGGGCGACAGGGCGGGGAGCTGTTTTTT. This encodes CSAGDRGRQGGELFF.